This T cell receptor (beta chain) is drawn from a study of T cell responses to AZD1222 COVID-19 vaccine. Study conclusions and caveats: Spike-wide vaccine-associated CD4 TCRs dominated at 160-218 and 743-854.

As for this clone: No antigen is known for it.

This table comes from immunoSEQ multiplex PCR, and its TCRdb copy is limited to in-frame clones, with some not included. The table shows fewer than 150,000 clones, with almost 95% occurring only once. This CDR3 has 15 amino acids. CDR1 is MNHNS and CDR2 is SASEGT in the germline V gene. Trimming cost V 1 base and J 5 bases; bases outside gene matches: 8. V gene TRBV6-1 combines with J gene TRBJ2-7, with 7 positions matching TRBD1. The specimen was peripheral blood, collected 28 days after the second AZD1222 dose. The clonotype comes from an adult who received the AZD1222 COVID-19 vaccine. The CDR3 region has the DNA TGTGCCAGCAGTGAAGATGGGTGGCAGGGGGACGAGCAGTACTTC. Amino acid sequence: CASSEDGWQGDEQYF.